This TCR beta chain was found in a study of cytomegalovirus exposure and HLA in healthy donors. Study conclusions and caveats: TCR beta sequences numbering 15,000 to 20,000 were associated with HLA alleles at 0.05 false discovery rate in a later analysis. Earlier analysis looked at TCR beta V segments, and most were productive about 90% or about 30% of the time.

It was with 60 Vbeta and 13 Jbeta primers that the PCR ran. Repertoires were generated with immunoSEQ multiplex PCR, while TCRdb's copy carries only in-frame clones and drops some. The data hold roughly 120,000 clones, with over 60% observed a single time. Note on this clone: Its cognate antigen is unknown.

The sequence came from a woman aged 25 to 39 in good health and CMV-seronegative. Source material: PBMCs.

CDR3 region: CASSLSGASEAFF. The DNA for the CDR3 is TGTGCCAGCAGCTTAAGTGGGGCCTCTGAAGCTTTCTTT. V is TRBV7-9 and J is TRBJ1-1; TRBD1 is a possible D gene (5 bases). The CDR3 is 13 amino acids. V lost 2 bases, J lost 6 bases, and 10 bases lay in between. Germline V gene data show CDR1 as SEHNR and CDR2 as FQNEAQ (reference sequence).